This T cell receptor (beta chain) was identified in a study of T cells in Graves' hyperthyroidism and ophthalmopathy. Template material for amplifying TCR beta CDR3 regions consisted of RNA transcripts. The HTBI primer set drove a first-round RT-PCR of the TCR CDR3. In TCRdb, the multiplex PCR reads were re-called with MiXCR into one record per CDR3 protein. The sample lists 500,000 to 750,000 distinct CDR3 sequences, 15% to 19% seen once, with 6.5% to 8% in the top ten. The receptor was derived from a woman in her 30s with Graves' hyperthyroidism. The sample was blood.

Written as DNA, the CDR3 is TGTGCCACCAGCACCCACAGGGAGAACACCTACGAGCAGTACTTC. Its protein is CATSTHRENTYEQYF. The chain has TRBV15 and TRBJ2-7, with D tentatively TRBD1 (6 bases). Germline CDR1 is LNHNV and CDR2 is YYDKDF (reference sequence). The CDR3 is 15 residues long. Trimming cost V 4 bases and J 2 bases, with 15 bases left between them.